This T cell receptor (beta chain) was recovered during a study of T cell changes during pregnancy in multiple sclerosis. Sequenced by immunoSEQ multiplex PCR; TCRdb stores in-frame clones only, minus some. Of approximately 30,000 clones listed, 90% were seen once; the top ten hold about an eighth. The CDR3 covers 12 residues. Germline V gene lookup returns CDR1 LGHNA and CDR2 YNFKEQ. The ends were cut back, 5 bases at V and 2 bases at J, with 7 bases in the middle. Sequences were derived from CD8+ T cells from peripheral blood mononuclear cells, sampled in the first trimester of pregnancy. The chain has TRBV4-2 and TRBJ2-7, with D maybe TRBD1 (5 bases). This sequence originates from a female donor with multiple sclerosis, enrolled in a pregnancy study. CDR3 sequence reads: CASSSDTYEQYF. The CDR3 DNA reads TGTGCCAGCAGCTCGGACACCTACGAGCAGTACTTC.